This TCR beta chain was sequenced in a study of early T cells in non-severe SARS-CoV-2 infection. Study summary: Chains were unpaired, as sequencing was done on bulk RNA from unsorted whole blood. Notes on the study in general: VDJdb-based matching was biased toward anti-spike CD8 responses and missed private and CD4 specificities.

Individual cDNA molecules were tagged with unique molecular identifiers, the study reported. Each CDR3 protein gets one entry after TCRdb re-called the 5' RACE reads with MiXCR. The sample comprises roughly 25,000 distinct CDR3 sequences, 5.1% of which are singletons, and around 4% rests with the top ten. Per germline, CDR1 LNHDA and CDR2 SQIVND (reference sequence). This CDR3 has 14 residues. V was shortened by 1 base and J by 0 bases, with 7 bases between the two germline ends. This clonotype was detected only a few times. The antigen is not known. Sequencing used whole blood. The rearrangement joins TRBV19 to TRBJ2-7; D call uncertain. The sequence came from an adult who was a healthcare worker with PCR-confirmed SARS-CoV-2 infection or an uninfected control (not recorded which). For the CDR3, the DNA is TGTGCCAGTAGTATAGCGGCTGCCTCCTACGAGCAGTACTTC. Protein sequence: CASSIAAASYEQYF.